The 4 T cell receptor beta chains reported below all come from one sample, sequenced in a study of shared clonotypes between healthy human individuals. Libraries were prepared by immunoSEQ multiplex PCR; TCRdb keeps only in-frame clonotypes and omits some of them. The sample has about 1 million clones; more than 75% are singletons. Material: memory CD4+ T cells from PBMCs. Subset meaning: CD45RA-negative fraction. Every receptor here comes from a man between 18 and 35 years old in good health. Some clones in this sample may be carry-over from other donors' samples.

About this clone itself: The same CDR3 is also encoded by other DNA sequences in this sample. The chain is built from TRBV28 and TRBJ1-1; tentative D call: TRBD1 (5 bases). Germline V gene lookup returns CDR1 MDHEN and CDR2 SYDVKM. Trimming shortened V by 2 bases and J by 7 bases, and 5 bases separated the two germline ends. CDR3 length equals 11 residues. The CDR3 loop is CASSLQGEAFF. CDR3 DNA: TGTGCCAGCAGTTTACAGGGTGAAGCTTTCTTT.

V and J are TRBV5-1 and TRBJ2-1; D possibly corresponds to TRBD1 (6 bases). The CDR3 totals 15 residues. With 4 bases removed from V and 6 bases from J, the gap between germline ends came to 17 bases. Per germline, CDR1 SGHRS and CDR2 YFSETQ. CDR3 DNA sequence: TGCGCCAGCAGCCTGGACAGTCTGGGCCGCAATGAGCAGTTCTTC. Translation gives CASSLDSLGRNEQFF.

J is TRBJ1-5 and V is TRBV28; 8 nucleotides agree with TRBD1. V lost 3 bases to trimming and J lost 6 bases; unmatched junction nucleotides: 4. The CDR3 runs to 14 residues. Germline V gene lookup returns CDR1 MDHEN and CDR2 SYDVKM. This chain's CDR3 is CASSFSGGGQPQHF. For the CDR3, the DNA is TGTGCCAGCAGTTTTTCAGGGGGCGGTCAGCCCCAGCATTTT. The variable domain in full, with the rest retrieved from reference TRBV28 and TRBJ1-5, is DVKVTQSSRYLVKRTGEKVFLECVQDMDHENMFWYRQDPGLGLRLIYFSYDVKMKEKGDIPEGYSVSREKKERFSLILESASTNQTSMYLCASSFSGGGQPQHFGDGTRLSIL.

This chain joins TRBV14 and TRBJ1-4; the D is unclear. Germline CDR1 is SGHDN and CDR2 is FVKESK. The germline V and J ends were trimmed by 5 bases and 8 bases, with 9 bases remaining between them. The CDR3 sequence is 12 residues long. The CDR3 here is CASSRPREKLFF. The CDR3 DNA reads TGTGCCAGCAGCAGACCTCGGGAAAAACTGTTTTTT.